The TCR beta chain under discussion was sequenced for a study of blood T cell repertoires in COVID-19 (dated by TCRdb to about 2020). Regarding the study in general: Collaborator samples came from the United States, Italy and Spain and covered acute and convalescent phases of COVID-19. Where HLA class I and class II types were available, the types were taken from metadata supplied by the sample provider, not from assay-based typing. The sample metadata nearly always contained a de-identified subject ID, COVID-19 status, age in years and sex. The dataset comprised deeply sampled blood TCRbeta repertoires from subjects exposed to, actively infected with, or recovered from COVID-19. Samples were obtained from the ongoing ImmuneRACE study (first 160 participants) and from roughly 1,300 subjects provided by 6 global collaborators. The material from the prospective study consisted of cDNA or gDNA derived from T cells, B-cell-depleted T cells, or PBMCs. The repertoires were released in a freely available public database intended as a resource for research on the immune response to SARS-CoV-2. Results and caveats for the whole study, not just this receptor: Clinical and demographic metadata were provided uncurated, with the amount varying by source and participant.

TCRbeta CDR3 regions were amplified from genomic DNA using the immunoSEQ Assay, a bias-controlled multiplex PCR. The original pipeline was this. Nucleated cell counts per sample were estimated from amplification of reference gene primers within the assay. To quantify the absolute abundance of each unique TCRbeta CDR3 rearrangement, sequence reads were collapsed and filtered. For each sample, productive Simpson clonality was calculated as the square root of Simpson's diversity index over productive rearrangements. The immuneACCESS repertoire file appears here via TCRdb, limited to in-frame rearrangements. These files lack a portion of the clones; in checked studies, under half of the deficit traces to unresolved V genes, and the cause of the others is not known. The V and J calls and clone size are taken from that table; D and trimming were inferred from the DNA. For this sample the table gives around 250,000 clones, of which almost 85% were detected only once. The biggest ten clones account for approximately 9.1% of the sample.

Participants in the prospective study were enrolled through a virtual design, were aged 18 to 89 years, and lived in roughly 26 United States geographic areas. To assign participants to cohorts, the prospective study relied on clinical history that participants themselves reported in a screening survey and a study questionnaire. Each participant in the prospective study had whole blood, serum and a nasopharyngeal or oropharyngeal swab collected by mobile phlebotomists. Additional blood draws and questionnaires over an approximately two-month period could optionally be provided by prospective study participants. Blood samples from the prospective study were shipped frozen or at room temperature prior to DNA extraction. In the case of this clone: The antigen it binds to is not known. Qualities for individual bases were not recorded, and no much larger clone is one base off.

Sequencing was performed on PBMCs or T cells enriched from blood (not recorded which). The TCR was taken from a woman between 50 and 59 years old with acute COVID-19.

The sequence in DNA is TGTGCCAGTATTGCCCTCGGGATACCGAACACTGAAGCTTTCTTT. This is translated as CASIALGIPNTEAFF. The chain is assembled from TRBV19 and TRBJ1-1; the D gene cannot be resolved reliably. The CDR1 and CDR2 encoded by the germline V gene (reference sequence) are LNHDA and SQIVND. From its cysteine to its phenylalanine, the CDR3 spans 15 amino acids. The read is trimmed to its CDR3 DNA, 45 bases read in frame from base 1. V drops 7 bases and J drops 1 base, leaving 16 bases in between. The CDR3, completed at both ends by the reference TRBV19 and TRBJ1-1 genes, gives the full variable domain DGGITQSPKYLFRKEGQNVTLSCEQNLNHDAMYWYRQDPGQGLRLIYYSQIVNDFQKGDIAEGYSVSREKKESFPLTVTSAQKNPTAFYLCASIALGIPNTEAFFGQGTRLTVV.